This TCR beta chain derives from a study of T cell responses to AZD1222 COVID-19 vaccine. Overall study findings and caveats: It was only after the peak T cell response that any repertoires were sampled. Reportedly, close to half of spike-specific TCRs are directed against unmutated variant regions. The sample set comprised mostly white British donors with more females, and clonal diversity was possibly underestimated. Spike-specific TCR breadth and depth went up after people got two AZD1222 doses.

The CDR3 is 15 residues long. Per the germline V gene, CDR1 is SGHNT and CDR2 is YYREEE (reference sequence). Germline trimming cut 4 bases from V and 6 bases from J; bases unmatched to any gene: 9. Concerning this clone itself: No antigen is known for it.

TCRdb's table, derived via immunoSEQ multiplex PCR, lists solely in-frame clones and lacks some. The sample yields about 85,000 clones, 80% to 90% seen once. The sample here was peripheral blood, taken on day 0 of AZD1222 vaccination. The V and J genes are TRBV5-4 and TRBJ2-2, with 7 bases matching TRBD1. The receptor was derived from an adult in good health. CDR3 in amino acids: CASSTRDRAAGELFF. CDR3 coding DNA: TGTGCCAGCAGCACACGCGACAGGGCGGCCGGGGAGCTGTTTTTT.